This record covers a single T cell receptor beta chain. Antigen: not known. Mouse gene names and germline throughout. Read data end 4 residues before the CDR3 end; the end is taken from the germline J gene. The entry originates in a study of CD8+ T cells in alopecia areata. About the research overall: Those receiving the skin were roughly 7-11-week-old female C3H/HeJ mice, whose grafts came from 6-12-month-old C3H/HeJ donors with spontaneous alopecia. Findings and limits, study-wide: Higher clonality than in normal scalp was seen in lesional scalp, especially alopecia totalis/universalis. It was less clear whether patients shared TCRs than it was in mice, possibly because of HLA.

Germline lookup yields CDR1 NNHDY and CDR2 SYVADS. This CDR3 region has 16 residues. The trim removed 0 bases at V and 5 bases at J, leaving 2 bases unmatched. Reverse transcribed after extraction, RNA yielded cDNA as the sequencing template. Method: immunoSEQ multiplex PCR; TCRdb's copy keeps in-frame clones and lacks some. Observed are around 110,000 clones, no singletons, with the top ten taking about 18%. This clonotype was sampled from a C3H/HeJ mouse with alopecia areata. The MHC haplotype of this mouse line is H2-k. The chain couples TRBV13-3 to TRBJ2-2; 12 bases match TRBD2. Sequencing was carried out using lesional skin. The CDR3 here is CASSDEDWGGTGQLYF. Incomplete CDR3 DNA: TGTGCCAGCAGTGATGAGGACTGGGGGGGGACCGGG.